This T cell receptor (beta chain) was profiled in a study of OX40 agonist ivuxolimab in advanced cancers. About the study as a whole: Ivuxolimab was a fully human IgG2 agonistic monoclonal antibody targeting the costimulatory receptor OX40 (CD134). Intravenous ivuxolimab was administered to patients every 2 weeks at six dose levels: 0.01, 0.1, 0.3, 1.5, 3 and 10 mg/kg. Of the roughly 52 patients in dose escalation, some 20 had hepatocellular carcinoma, some 15 had melanoma, 9 had renal cell carcinoma and 9 had head and neck cancer. In the dose-escalation cohort, 82.7% of patients were male, and the mean age was roughly 56 years with a range of 23 to 79. Patients were allowed to have had prior anti-PD-1, anti-PD-L1 or anti-CTLA-4 therapy, and around 41% of the dose-escalation patients had previously received checkpoint inhibitors. Partial responses were achieved by three dose-escalation patients, of whom one had hepatocellular carcinoma and two had cutaneous melanoma. The purpose of peripheral TCRbeta sequencing was to test whether ivuxolimab changed TCR sequence diversity and led to clonal T-cell expansion. The paper describes the monotherapy dose-escalation part (N = 52 patients) of the phase I trial of ivuxolimab.

Genomic DNA was isolated from the sorted cells so that the TCRbeta CDR3 region could be sequenced. The immunoSEQ Assay was used to sequence the TCRbeta CDR3 regions. Held by TCRdb, this immuneACCESS table contains in-frame sequences only and omits some clones. Under half of the omission traces to an unresolved V gene where checked; the cause of the rest is unknown. The table for this sample lists over 100,000 clones; 75% to 90% of them were counted only once. The top ten hold around 0.55% of the sample. The trial excluded patients who had a history of autoimmune disease or were on systemic immunosuppression. Peripheral blood for TCR sequencing was collected from all dose cohorts at baseline, on cycle 4 day 1, and on cycle 7 day 1. The samples were taken from a phase I, first-in-human, multicenter, open-label dose-escalation trial of ivuxolimab. Adults with locally advanced or metastatic melanoma, renal cell, hepatocellular, or head and neck squamous cell carcinoma were enrolled in the trial. CD4+ and CD8+ T cells were sorted separately from peripheral blood before TCR sequencing.

As regards this clone: Its antigen is unknown. Nothing much larger sits one base from this clone, and base qualities are not available.

The paper as a whole reports these results and caveats: In partial responders in the 0.1-3.0 mg/kg groups, normalized peripheral clonal expansion was found to be among the lowest, especially among CD8+ T cells. After ivuxolimab, more expanded clones were found on average in CD8+ T cells than in CD4+ T cells. Low levels of normalized T-cell clonal expansion were also seen in some patients who did not respond. At doses from 0.1 to 3.0 mg/kg, clonal expansion was seen in both CD4+ and CD8+ blood T cells between baseline and week 6. The antigen specificity of the clonally expanded peripheral T cells was not determined.

Relative to germline, V is missing 5 bases and J is missing 5 bases, with 10 bases of the junction outside any gene match. Sequences SGHTA (CDR1) and FQGNSA (CDR2) are obtained from the germline V gene. Inclusive of the bounding cysteine and phenylalanine, the CDR3 is 18 residues long. The kept DNA is CDR3 alone, 54 bases in frame from the first base. The chain was built from TRBV7-2 and TRBJ2-3; TRBD2 lines up with 16 middle nucleotides. The receptor's source is an adult with an advanced solid tumor such as melanoma, head and neck, liver or kidney cancer. This sample comprised CD4+ or CD8+ T cells sorted from blood, obtained in a trial of the OX40 agonist ivuxolimab. CDR3 sequence: CASSLGTSGGGVGDTQYF. The base sequence is TGTGCCAGCAGCCTCGGGACTAGCGGGGGGGGTGTTGGAGATACGCAGTATTTT.